Following are 18 T cell receptor beta chains from one sample sequenced in a study of OX40 agonist ivuxolimab in advanced cancers. Some clones are missing from TCRdb's copy, which holds only in-frame ones; the method was immunoSEQ multiplex PCR. The data hold about 21,000 clones, with roughly 80% observed a single time. Material: CD4+ or CD8+ T cells sorted from blood, obtained in a trial of the OX40 agonist ivuxolimab. The receptors were gathered from an adult with an advanced solid tumor such as melanoma, head and neck, liver or kidney cancer.

The chain couples TRBV5-1 to TRBJ2-1; TRBD1 might be the D (5 bases). V shed 0 bases and J shed 3 bases, with 10 bases lying between them. Germline lookup yields CDR1 SGHRS and CDR2 YFSETQ. This CDR3 region has 15 residues. CDR3 sequence reads: CASSLELGDYNEQFF. As DNA, the CDR3 is TGCGCCAGCAGCTTGGAATTAGGGGACTACAATGAGCAGTTCTTC.

V and J are TRBV7-9 and TRBJ2-3; 7 nucleotides agree with TRBD2. Germline V CDR1 and CDR2: SEHNR, FQNEAQ (reference sequence). J gave up 4 bases and V 8 bases, and 3 bases lay outside the gene matches. The CDR3 spans 12 residues. CDR3 DNA sequence: TGTGCCAGCGGGGGGGATTCAGATACGCAGTATTTT. It encodes CASGGDSDTQYF.

Concerning this clone itself: One end of the junction varies from germline; a read error may be responsible. The genes are TRBV7-8 and TRBJ2-5; unclear D gene. Per the germline V gene, CDR1 is SGHVS and CDR2 is FQNEAQ. The CDR3 runs 12 residues. The CDR3 protein is CASSLGEEAQYF. The CDR3 DNA follows: TGTGCCAGCAGCTTAGGGGAAGAGGCCCAGTACTTC.

This chain connects TRBV25-1 to TRBJ2-5; TRBD1 or TRBD2 may be the D gene (5 bases each). The germline gives CDR1 MGHDK, CDR2 SYGVNS. Trimming took off 2 bases at V and 2 bases at J, with 9 bases between the two ends. The CDR3 is 14 residues long. For the CDR3, the DNA is TGTGCCAGCAGTGAAGGGGCGGGTCAAGAGACCCAGTACTTC. Residues: CASSEGAGQETQYF.

The V call is TRBV28, the J call TRBJ1-2; the match to TRBD1 covers 7 bases. From germline, CDR1 is MDHEN and CDR2 SYDVKM. The ends lost 7 bases at V and 4 bases at J; junction bases unmatched: 9. The CDR3 is made up of 14 amino acids. The CDR3 is CASTAGQSGYGYTF. The CDR3 DNA reads as TGTGCCAGCACCGCGGGACAGTCCGGCTATGGCTACACCTTC.

The chain links TRBV30 to TRBJ2-2; TRBD2 aligns across 12 bases. The J segment lost 5 bases and the V segment lost 7 bases, leaving 8 bases of the junction unmatched. The germline CDR1 and CDR2 sequences are GTSNPN and SVGIG (reference sequence). CDR3 length: 15 amino acids. CDR3 loop: CASTLAGGPTGELFF. The CDR3 DNA reads TGTGCCTCAACGCTAGCGGGAGGGCCGACCGGGGAGCTGTTTTTT.

The J gene is TRBJ2-7, the V gene TRBV10-1; TRBD1 matches at 9 bases. The CDR3 loop spans 13 amino acids. Losses at the gene ends were 6 bases for V and 5 bases for J; bases not matched to a gene: 5. Looked up from germline, CDR1 is WNHNN and CDR2 is SYGVQD (reference sequence). The CDR3 region is CASRNRGHHEQYF. The DNA of the CDR3 is TGCGCCAGCAGAAACAGGGGGCACCACGAGCAGTACTTC.

This chain connects TRBV27 to TRBJ2-1; no definite D call. There are 13 residues in the CDR3. CDR1 and CDR2 (germline): MNHEY, SMNVEV (reference sequence). V lost 1 base, J lost 5 bases, and 6 bases lay in between. The DNA of the CDR3 is TGTGCCAGCAGTTTATGGGCTAACAATGAGCAGTTCTTC. This translates into CASSLWANNEQFF.

This clone was observed a handful of times. This chain links TRBV6-4 with TRBJ2-1; TRBD2 matches 8 bases. Trimming removed 2 bases from V and 8 bases from J; junction bases left unmatched: 11. There are 16 residues in the CDR3. Germline CDR1 MRHNA, CDR2 SNTAGT. This chain's CDR3 is CASSDQVGTSSDEQFF. As DNA, the CDR3 is TGTGCCAGCAGTGACCAAGTCGGGACTAGTTCCGATGAGCAGTTCTTC.

This clone was counted between two and nine times. The rearrangement links TRBV6-5 to TRBJ2-2; a possible D gene is TRBD1 (6 bases). This CDR3 has 14 residues. Germline V gene data show CDR1 as MNHEY and CDR2 as SVGAGI. The V end was cut by 8 bases, the J end by 2 bases, with 12 bases between. CDR3 coding DNA: TGTGCCAGCTCCTGGGGGCTTAACACCGGGGAGCTGTTTTTT. Translated, it gives CASSWGLNTGELFF.

The rearrangement uses TRBV7-8 and TRBJ2-2; tentative D call: TRBD1 (6 bases). V gave up 5 bases and J gave up 1 base, with 11 bases separating them. Germline V gives CDR1 SGHVS, CDR2 FQNEAQ. This CDR3 is 15 amino acids long. The chain's CDR3 is CASSPEGQNTGELFF. The CDR3 coding sequence is TGTGCCAGCAGCCCAGAGGGACAGAACACCGGGGAGCTGTTTTTT.

On this clone: A read error may account for a junction end that differs from germline. The same CDR3 can be traced to other DNA sequences in this sample. This chain joins TRBV7-9 and TRBJ1-2; 9 positions match TRBD1. The V gene's germline CDR1 is SEHNR and CDR2 FQNEAQ (reference sequence). The CDR3 spans 14 residues. CDR3 amino acids: CASSWGTGSTGYTF. The CDR3 DNA follows: TGCGCCAGCAGCTGGGGGACAGGGAGTACTGGCTACACCTTC.

The chain uses TRBV11-3 and TRBJ2-4, with D perhaps being TRBD1 or TRBD2 (5 bases each). Per germline, CDR1 SGHNT and CDR2 YENEEA. CDR3 length: 13 amino acids. Trimming left V 5 bases short and J 8 bases short, with 13 bases between. CDR3 residues: CASSETQGHIQYF. The CDR3 bases are TGTGCCAGCAGCGAGACCCAGGGACACATTCAGTACTTC.

The V call is TRBV5-1, the J call TRBJ2-2, with a weak D call TRBD2 (5 bases). Trimming shortened V by 0 bases and J by 5 bases, and 14 bases separated the two germline ends. The CDR3 consists of 16 residues. Germline V gene data show CDR1 as SGHRS and CDR2 as YFSETQ. The CDR3 is CASSLEGADRTGELFF. CDR3 DNA sequence: TGCGCCAGCAGCTTGGAGGGAGCCGATCGGACCGGGGAGCTGTTTTTT.

This chain uses TRBV9 with TRBJ1-1, with D unclear. The CDR3 consists of 14 residues. CDR1 is SGDLS and CDR2 is YYNGEE in the germline V gene. V shed 0 bases and J shed 2 bases, with 8 bases lying between them. CDR3 in amino acids: CASSVGAGNTEAFF. The CDR3 DNA is TGTGCCAGCAGCGTAGGGGCAGGAAACACTGAAGCTTTCTTT.

This chain joins TRBV30 and TRBJ1-3, with no clear D. V shed 0 bases and J shed 7 bases, with 7 bases lying between them. The CDR3 has 12 residues. Per germline, CDR1 GTSNPN and CDR2 SVGIG (reference sequence). The CDR3 nucleotides are TGTGCCTGGAGTGTAATCAGTAACACCATATATTTT. Protein: CAWSVISNTIYF.

The chain employs TRBV28 and TRBJ2-2, with 10 bases that match TRBD2. The junction had 10 bases not matched to a gene; V was cut back by 6 bases and J by 6 bases. The germline CDR1 and CDR2 sequences are MDHEN and SYDVKM. The CDR3 length is 16 residues. The CDR3 loop is CASSEARAGGAGELFF. The CDR3 nucleotides are TGTGCCAGCAGCGAGGCGAGAGCGGGAGGGGCCGGGGAGCTGTTTTTT.

The chain employs TRBV7-9 and TRBJ2-2; D gene ambiguous. Germline values: CDR1 SEHNR, CDR2 FQNEAQ (reference sequence). Between the trimmed V and J ends, which lost 2 bases and 7 bases, there was a span of 8 bases. The CDR3 runs 13 residues. CDR3 DNA sequence: TGTGCCAGCAGCTTATCGACTTTCGGGGAGCTGTTTTTT. This codes for CASSLSTFGELFF.